This T cell receptor (beta chain) was captured by sequencing in a study of shared clonotypes between healthy human individuals. The study's findings and limits: The generation probabilities recorded for non-shared clonotypes fell below those of clonotypes shared by all four donors. Investigators expected sequencing depth to affect clonotype sharing among donors. Generally, estimated richness proved larger in naive subsets than it did in memory subsets.

Each subset's genomic DNA was shared equally among a number of immunoSEQ plates. Data came from immunoSEQ multiplex PCR; TCRdb stores just in-frame clones and leaves some out. The data contain some 1,600,000 clones, under 99% of them singletons. A remark on this clone: Its antigen is not known.

Germline V lookup: CDR1 MNHEY, CDR2 SVGAGI. Between the trimmed V and J ends, which lost 7 bases and 7 bases, there was a span of 16 bases. The CDR3 loop spans 14 amino acids. This chain uses TRBV6-5 with TRBJ1-4; TRBD1 is a possible D gene (6 bases). Input material: naive CD4+ T cells sorted from blood. Subset: CD45RA+ positively selected. The TCR originated in a man aged 25 to 40 in good health. CDR3 sequence: CASMRGQLSEKLFF. The CDR3 DNA reads as TGTGCCAGCATGCGGGGGCAATTGAGTGAAAAACTGTTTTTT.